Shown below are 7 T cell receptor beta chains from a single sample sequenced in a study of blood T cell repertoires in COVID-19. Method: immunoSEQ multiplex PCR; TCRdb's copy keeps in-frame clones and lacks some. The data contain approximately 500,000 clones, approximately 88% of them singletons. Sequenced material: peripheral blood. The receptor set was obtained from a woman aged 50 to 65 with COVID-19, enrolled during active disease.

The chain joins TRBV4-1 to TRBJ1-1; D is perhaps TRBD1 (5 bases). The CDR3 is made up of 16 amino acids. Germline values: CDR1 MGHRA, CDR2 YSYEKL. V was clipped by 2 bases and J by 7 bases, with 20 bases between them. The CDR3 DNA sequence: TGCGCCAGCAGCCAACAAAGGGGAAGCGTGGGTATTGAAGCTTTCTTT. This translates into CASSQQRGSVGIEAFF.

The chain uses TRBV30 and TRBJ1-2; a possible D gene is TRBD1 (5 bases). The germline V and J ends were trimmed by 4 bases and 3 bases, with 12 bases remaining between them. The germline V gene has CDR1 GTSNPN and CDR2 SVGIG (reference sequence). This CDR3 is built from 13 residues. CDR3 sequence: CAWKSGVHYGYTF. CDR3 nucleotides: TGTGCCTGGAAGTCGGGGGTTCACTATGGCTACACCTTC.

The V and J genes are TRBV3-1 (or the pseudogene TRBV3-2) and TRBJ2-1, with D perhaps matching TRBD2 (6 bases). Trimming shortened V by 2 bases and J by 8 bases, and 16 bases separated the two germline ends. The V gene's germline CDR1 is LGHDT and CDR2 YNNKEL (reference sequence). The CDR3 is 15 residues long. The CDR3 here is CASSQIFSGSDEQFF. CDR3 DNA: TGTGCCAGCAGCCAAATATTTAGCGGATCCGATGAGCAGTTCTTC.

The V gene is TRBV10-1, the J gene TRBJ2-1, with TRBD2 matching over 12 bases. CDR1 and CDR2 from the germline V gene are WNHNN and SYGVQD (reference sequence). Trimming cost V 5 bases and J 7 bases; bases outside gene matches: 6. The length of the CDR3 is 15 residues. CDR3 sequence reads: CASSTSGTSGNEQFF. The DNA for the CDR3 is TGCGCCAGCAGTACCTCCGGGACTAGCGGGAATGAGCAGTTCTTC.

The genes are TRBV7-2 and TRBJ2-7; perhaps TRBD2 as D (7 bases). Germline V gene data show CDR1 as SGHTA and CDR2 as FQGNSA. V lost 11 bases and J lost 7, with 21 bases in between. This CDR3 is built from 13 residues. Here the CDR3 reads CAGGGVGAGEQYF. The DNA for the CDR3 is TGTGCCGGGGGAGGGGTGGGGGCTGGAGAGCAGTACTTC.

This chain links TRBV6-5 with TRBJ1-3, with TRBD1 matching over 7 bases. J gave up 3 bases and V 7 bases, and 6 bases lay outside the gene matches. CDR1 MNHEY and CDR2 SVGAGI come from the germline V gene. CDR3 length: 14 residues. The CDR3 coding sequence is TGTGCCAGCACCCGTGACAGGGATGGAAACACCATATATTTT. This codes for CASTRDRDGNTIYF.

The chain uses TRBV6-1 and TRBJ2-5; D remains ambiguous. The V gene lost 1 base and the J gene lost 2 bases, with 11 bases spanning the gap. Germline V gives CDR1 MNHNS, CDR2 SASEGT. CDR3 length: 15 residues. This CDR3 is CASSEVRHGQETQYF. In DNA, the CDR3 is TGTGCCAGCAGTGAAGTGAGACATGGACAAGAGACCCAGTACTTC.